The clone carrying this T cell receptor beta chain was counted between two and nine times. The V gene's germline CDR1 is SEHNR and CDR2 FQNEAQ (reference sequence). This CDR3 contains 16 residues. V was pared by 5 bases and J by 7 bases, with 21 bases between. This sample is drawn from a study of identical twins. TCRdb analysed the 5' RACE reads with MiXCR anew, one entry per CDR3 protein. The sample includes about 520,000 distinct CDR3 sequences, 22% of them seen just once. Separately, the same data were catalogued under a study of T cells expressing NK-cell markers.

The chain employs TRBV7-9 and TRBJ2-1, with D possibly being TRBD1 or TRBD2 (5 bases each). Sequencing input: CD4+ T cells sorted from blood. This clonotype originated in a young woman in good health. In DNA form, the CDR3 reads TGTGCCAGCAGCCCTATGGGGACCTACACGGATAATGAGCAGTTCTTC. Translated: CASSPMGTYTDNEQFF.